This is a list of T cell receptor beta chains from one sample in a study of cytomegalovirus exposure and HLA in healthy donors. Using immunoSEQ multiplex PCR, the repertoire was profiled, and TCRdb retains in-frame clones only, with some absent. The table has over 200,000 clones, almost 90% seen once. The sample comprised PBMCs. These TCRs come from a woman aged 18 to 35 in good health and CMV-seronegative. CDR3s include the opening cysteine and the closing phenylalanine or tryptophan. The D gene is left open where the match is weak. The size entry is marked missing in some rows and otherwise reads once, few, many or a size class.

cdr3_length j_call v_call d_call clone_size cdr3_aa cdr3_nt
19 TRBJ2-3 TRBV5-6 TRBD2 - CASSLPGLAGGPSTDTQYF TGTGCCAGCAGCTTGCCGGGACTAGCGGGGGGGCCGAGCACAGATACGCAGTATTTT
13 TRBJ1-1 TRBV29-1 - once CSVELDSNTEAFF TGCAGCGTAGAACTGGACAGCAACACTGAAGCTTTCTTT
14 TRBJ1-3 TRBV7-2 - - CASSFGGAGNTIYF TGTGCCAGCAGCTTCGGCGGAGCTGGAAACACCATATATTTT
15 TRBJ1-2 TRBV28 - - CASSPGDTANYGYTF TGTGCCAGCAGCCCCGGGGACACAGCTAACTATGGCTACACCTTC
13 TRBJ2-6 TRBV28 - - CASSLSGANVLTF TGTGCCAGCAGTTTATCGGGGGCCAACGTCCTGACTTTC
13 TRBJ1-1 TRBV10-3 TRBD1 - CAISGTGGTEAFF TGTGCCATCAGTGGGACAGGCGGCACTGAAGCTTTCTTT
15 TRBJ1-2 TRBV11-2 TRBD1 - CASSSPTKTGHGYTF TGTGCCAGCAGCTCCCCAACCAAGACAGGGCATGGCTACACCTTC
15 TRBJ1-2 TRBV7-8 - - CASSFHLQGWYGYTF TGTGCCAGCAGCTTTCATCTACAGGGTTGGTATGGCTACACCTTC
15 TRBJ2-5 TRBV6-5 - - CASSYAGTQRETQYF TGTGCCAGCAGTTACGCCGGTACCCAGCGAGAGACCCAGTACTTC
12 TRBJ2-7 TRBV25-1 - - CASSSNSYEQYF TGTGCCAGCAGTTCCAACTCCTACGAGCAGTACTTC
14 TRBJ2-1 TRBV27 TRBD2 once CASTASGVYNEQFF TGTGCCAGCACCGCTAGCGGGGTATACAATGAGCAGTTCTTC
15 TRBJ2-7 TRBV27 TRBD2 - CASSILAGGTYEQYF TGTGCCAGCAGTATACTAGCGGGGGGGACCTACGAGCAGTACTTC
17 TRBJ1-1 TRBV27 - - CASSFSLRGSVNTEAFF TGTGCCAGCAGTTTTTCTCTTAGGGGGTCCGTCAACACTGAAGCTTTCTTT
12 TRBJ1-1 TRBV6-5 TRBD1 - CASGTVNTEAFF TGTGCCAGCGGGACAGTCAACACTGAAGCTTTCTTT
14 TRBJ1-1 TRBV10-2 TRBD1 - CASSEGTANTEAFF TGCGCCAGCAGTGAAGGGACAGCGAACACTGAAGCTTTCTTT
15 TRBJ2-7 TRBV4-1 - - CASSQVGGLGHEQYF TGCGCCAGCAGCCAAGTCGGGGGGCTAGGGCACGAGCAGTACTTC
15 TRBJ2-5 TRBV19 TRBD2 - CASSALRGGQETQYF TGTGCCAGTAGTGCTCTGCGGGGGGGCCAAGAGACCCAGTACTTC
17 TRBJ2-7 TRBV7-9 - once CASSFSHGQASGYEQYF TGTGCCAGCAGCTTCTCCCATGGGCAGGCGAGTGGCTACGAGCAGTACTTC
15 TRBJ1-2 TRBV27 - - CASSLSGRVAAGYTF TGTGCCAGCAGTTTATCTGGCAGGGTAGCGGCGGGCTACACCTTC
12 TRBJ1-1 TRBV13 - - CASCRGHTEAFF TGTGCCAGCTGCAGGGGACACACTGAAGCTTTCTTT
17 TRBJ1-2 TRBV4-3 - - CASSQDARQTSLYGYTF TGCGCCAGCAGCCAAGATGCCAGACAAACCTCTCTTTATGGCTACACCTTC
13 TRBJ1-1 TRBV5-6 - - CASSLGLGREAFF TGTGCCAGCAGCTTGGGTTTGGGGCGGGAAGCTTTCTTT
14 TRBJ2-1 TRBV4-3 - - CASSQVDRGIEQFF TGCGCCAGCAGCCAAGTCGACAGAGGTATTGAGCAGTTCTTC
16 TRBJ2-7 TRBV4-3 - - CASSPSRGWISYEQYF TGCGCCAGCAGCCCCTCGCGGGGTTGGATCTCCTACGAGCAGTACTTC
16 TRBJ2-2 TRBV25-1 TRBD1 - CASSDRTGANTGELFF TGTGCCAGCAGTGACCGGACAGGAGCGAACACCGGGGAGCTGTTTTTT
14 TRBJ1-4 TRBV27 - - CASSKAQGVRKLFF TGTGCCAGCAGCAAAGCCCAGGGTGTTCGAAAACTGTTTTTT
14 TRBJ1-4 TRBV28 TRBD1 once CASQGQGAREKLFF TGTGCCAGCCAAGGACAGGGGGCGCGTGAAAAACTGTTTTTT
15 TRBJ2-1 TRBV6-5 - - CASSYLRVPRDEQFF TGTGCCAGCAGTTACTTGCGGGTGCCGCGGGATGAGCAGTTCTTC
17 TRBJ2-2 TRBV7-2 TRBD2 - CASSSSPAGGNTGELFF TGTGCCAGCAGCTCAAGTCCGGCGGGGGGTAACACCGGGGAGCTGTTTTTT
13 TRBJ2-1 TRBV5-5 - - CASTFPGYNEQFF TGTGCCAGCACCTTTCCGGGATACAATGAGCAGTTCTTC
17 TRBJ2-7 TRBV4-3 - - CASSPGLEIYSSYEQYF TGCGCCAGCAGCCCCGGTCTCGAGATTTATTCGTCCTACGAGCAGTACTTC
15 TRBJ2-2 TRBV6-6 TRBD1 few CASSGYRGNTGELFF TGTGCCAGCAGCGGATACAGGGGGAATACCGGGGAGCTGTTTTTT